The rows below give T cell receptor beta chains drawn from one sample of a study of shared clonotypes between healthy human individuals. Repertoires were generated with immunoSEQ multiplex PCR, while TCRdb's copy carries only in-frame clones and drops some. The table shows around 1.9 million clones, with 90% to 95% occurring only once. Source material: naive CD8+ T cells from PBMCs. These receptor sequences come from a man aged 18 to 29 in good health. Some clones in this sample may be carry-over from other donors' samples. Both conserved end residues are part of each CDR3. The D gene is left open where the match is weak. Rows give clone size only sometimes, using once, few, many, or a class for an expanded clone.

J: TRBJ2-7; V: TRBV7-9; D: TRBD1; size: NA; DNA: TGTGCCAGCAGCGCCCCACAGGGGCTCATACACGAGCAGTACTTC; CDR3: CASSAPQGLIHEQYF
J: TRBJ2-7; V: TRBV2; D: NA; size: NA; DNA: TGTGCCAGCAGTGACCGCGTTCTCGCATACGAGCAGTACTTC; CDR3: CASSDRVLAYEQYF
J: TRBJ1-3; V: TRBV10-3; D: TRBD1; size: NA; DNA: TGTGCCATCAGTTGGGACAGCCGGTCTGGAAACACCATATATTTT; CDR3: CAISWDSRSGNTIYF
J: TRBJ1-2; V: TRBV5-4; D: NA; size: NA; DNA: TGTGCCAGCAGCTTGGCCAAGGATCCGGGCTACACCTTC; CDR3: CASSLAKDPGYTF
J: TRBJ1-1; V: TRBV4-1; D: NA; size: NA; DNA: TGCGCCAGCAGCCAATGGGATGCGGCAGCGAACACTGAAGCTTTCTTT; CDR3: CASSQWDAAANTEAFF
J: TRBJ2-1; V: TRBV2; D: TRBD1; size: NA; DNA: TGTGCCAGCAAACTCTCCGGGACAGGGCGTGAGCAGTTCTTC; CDR3: CASKLSGTGREQFF
J: TRBJ1-1; V: TRBV28; D: NA; size: NA; DNA: TGTGCCAGCAGTTTATTCCCTATTCCGAACACTGAAGCTTTCTTT; CDR3: CASSLFPIPNTEAFF
J: TRBJ1-2; V: TRBV5-1; D: TRBD1; size: once; DNA: TGCGCCAGCAGCCCTCTGTTAGAGGGGGCCTACACCTTC; CDR3: CASSPLLEGAYTF
J: TRBJ2-2; V: TRBV4-2; D: TRBD2; size: few; DNA: TGTGCCAGCAGGGGCAGTAAAGGGGCGGGAGACGACACCGGGGAGCTGTTTTTT; CDR3: CASRGSKGAGDDTGELFF
J: TRBJ2-1; V: TRBV7-3; D: TRBD1; size: NA; DNA: TGTGCCAGCAGCCCCTCAGGGGGCAATGAGCAGTTCTTC; CDR3: CASSPSGGNEQFF
J: TRBJ2-3; V: TRBV19; D: NA; size: NA; DNA: TGTGCCACTTCTGATCTGGGGACAGATACGCAGTATTTT; CDR3: CATSDLGTDTQYF
J: TRBJ2-5; V: TRBV13; D: NA; size: NA; DNA: TGTGCCAGCAGCTTGGGTCTAGGGGAGACCCAGTACTTC; CDR3: CASSLGLGETQYF
J: TRBJ2-2; V: TRBV4-1; D: TRBD2; size: NA; DNA: TGCGCCAGCAGCCAGTCGGGAGCGGGAGGGAACACCGGGGAGCTGTTTTTT; CDR3: CASSQSGAGGNTGELFF
J: TRBJ2-7; V: TRBV21-1; D: NA; size: NA; DNA: TGTGCCAGCAGCACTGGTGGTACGTACGAGCAGTACTTC; CDR3: CASSTGGTYEQYF
J: TRBJ1-2; V: TRBV29-1; D: NA; size: NA; DNA: TGCAGCGTGCCCGGTGGGGAGGGCTACACCTTC; CDR3: CSVPGGEGYTF